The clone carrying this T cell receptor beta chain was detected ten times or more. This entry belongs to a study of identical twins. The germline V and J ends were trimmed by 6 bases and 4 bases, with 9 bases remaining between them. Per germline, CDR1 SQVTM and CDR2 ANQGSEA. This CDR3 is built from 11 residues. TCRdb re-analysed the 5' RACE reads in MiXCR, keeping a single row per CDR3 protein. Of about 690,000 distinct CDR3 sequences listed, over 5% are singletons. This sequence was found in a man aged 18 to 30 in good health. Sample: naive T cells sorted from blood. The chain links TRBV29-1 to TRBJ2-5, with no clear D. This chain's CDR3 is CSVMIGETQYF. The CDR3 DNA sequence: TGCAGCGTGATGATCGGAGAGACCCAGTACTTC.